This T cell receptor (beta chain) was sequenced in a study of shared clonotypes between healthy human individuals. Study results and caveats: Naive CD4 clonotype sharing across several donors was about 5%.

V lost 6 bases to trimming and J lost 4 bases; unmatched junction nucleotides: 2. This CDR3 region has 14 residues. Germline V gene data show CDR1 as MNHEY and CDR2 as SMNVEV (reference sequence). Turning to this clone: Antigen specificity is unknown.

Investigators spread the genomic DNA of each subset evenly over several immunoSEQ plates. When replicate PCRs were run on sorted subsets, they used about 200 ng DNA, about 31,000 T cell genomes. Measured with immunoSEQ multiplex PCR; TCRdb has only the in-frame clones, and not every one. The repertoire holds about 600,000 clones, less than 98% seen once, with roughly 0.05% in the top ten. Sequenced material: naive CD4+ T cells sorted from blood. As for subset: CD45RA+ positively selected. The sequence derives from a woman aged 25 to 39 in good health. The chain uses TRBV27 and TRBJ2-1, with 11 bases aligning to TRBD2. The CDR3 nucleotides are TGTGCCAGCAGACTAGCGGGAGAGTACAATGAGCAGTTCTTC. Translating gives CASRLAGEYNEQFF.